This T cell receptor beta chain was captured by sequencing in a study of blood T cell repertoires in COVID-19. The assay was immunoSEQ multiplex PCR, and TCRdb's table has in-frame clones only and misses some. The sample consists of about 53,000 clones, around four fifths of them appearing once. CDR1 SGHTA and CDR2 FQGNSA come from the germline V gene. The CDR3 extends over 15 amino acids. Trimming cost V 9 bases and J 0 bases; bases outside gene matches: 2. The chain links TRBV7-2 to TRBJ2-4; 13 nucleotides match TRBD2. Material for sequencing was peripheral blood. The clonotype was recovered from a human donor in a cohort sampled during active COVID-19. CDR3 region: CASTSGGGAKNIQYF. The CDR3 DNA follows: TGTGCCAGTACTAGCGGGGGGGGAGCCAAAAACATTCAGTACTTC.